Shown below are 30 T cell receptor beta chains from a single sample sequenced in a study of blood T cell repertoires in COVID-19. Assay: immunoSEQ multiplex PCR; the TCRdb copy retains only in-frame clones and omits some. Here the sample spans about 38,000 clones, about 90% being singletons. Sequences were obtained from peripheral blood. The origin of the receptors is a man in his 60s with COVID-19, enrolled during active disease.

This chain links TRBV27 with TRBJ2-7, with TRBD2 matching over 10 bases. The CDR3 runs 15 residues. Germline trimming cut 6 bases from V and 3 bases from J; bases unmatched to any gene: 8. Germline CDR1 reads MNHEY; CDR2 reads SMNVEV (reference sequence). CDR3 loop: CASRSLAGGSYEQYF. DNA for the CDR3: TGTGCCAGCAGGTCCTTAGCGGGAGGTAGCTACGAGCAGTACTTC.

This CDR3 reads CASSVTGLDAFF. The CDR3 DNA follows: TGTGCCAGTAGTGTCACAGGGTTAGACGCTTTCTTT. The chain is built from TRBV19 and TRBJ1-1; TRBD1 is a possible D gene (6 bases). The CDR3 is 12 amino acids. V was cut by 5 bases and J by 11 bases, with 15 bases left in between. Germline CDR1 reads LNHDA; CDR2 reads SQIVND (reference sequence).

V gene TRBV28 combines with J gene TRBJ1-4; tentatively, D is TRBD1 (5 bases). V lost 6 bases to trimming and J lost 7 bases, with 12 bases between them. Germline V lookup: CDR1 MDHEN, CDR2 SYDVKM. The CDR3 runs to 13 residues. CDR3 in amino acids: CASSRSRVEKLFF. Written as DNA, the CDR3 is TGTGCCAGCAGCCGGTCCAGGGTTGAAAAACTGTTTTTT. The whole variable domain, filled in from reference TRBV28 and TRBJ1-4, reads DVKVTQSSRYLVKRTGEKVFLECVQDMDHENMFWYRQDPGLGLRLIYFSYDVKMKEKGDIPEGYSVSREKKERFSLILESASTNQTSMYLCASSRSRVEKLFFGSGTQLSVL.

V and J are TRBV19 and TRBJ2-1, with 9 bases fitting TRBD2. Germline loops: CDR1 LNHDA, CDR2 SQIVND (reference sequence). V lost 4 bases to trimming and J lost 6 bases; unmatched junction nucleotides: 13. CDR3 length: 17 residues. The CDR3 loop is CASSTRGRASGGNEQFF. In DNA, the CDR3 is TGTGCCAGTAGTACTCGCGGGAGGGCCTCGGGGGGCAATGAGCAGTTCTTC.

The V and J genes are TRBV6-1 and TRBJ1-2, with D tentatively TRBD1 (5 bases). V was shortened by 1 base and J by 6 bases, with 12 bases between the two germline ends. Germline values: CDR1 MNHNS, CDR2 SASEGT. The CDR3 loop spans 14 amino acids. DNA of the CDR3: TGTGCCAGCAGTGAAGTGTTCAGGGTGGATGGCTACACCTTC. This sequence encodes CASSEVFRVDGYTF.

CDR3 amino acids: CASSPNQETQYF. As DNA, the CDR3 is TGTGCCAGCAGTCCTAATCAAGAGACCCAGTACTTC. This chain uses TRBV27 with TRBJ2-5; D gene ambiguous. Trimming left V 5 bases short and J 2 bases short, with 6 bases between. The V gene's germline CDR1 is MNHEY and CDR2 SMNVEV (reference sequence). The CDR3 covers 12 residues.

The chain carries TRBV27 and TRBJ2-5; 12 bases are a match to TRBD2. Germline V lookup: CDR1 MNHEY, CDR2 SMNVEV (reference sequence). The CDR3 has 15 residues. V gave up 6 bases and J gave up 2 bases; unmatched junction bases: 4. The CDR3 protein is CASRRLAGGQETQYF. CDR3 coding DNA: TGTGCCAGCAGGCGGCTAGCGGGAGGGCAAGAGACCCAGTACTTC.

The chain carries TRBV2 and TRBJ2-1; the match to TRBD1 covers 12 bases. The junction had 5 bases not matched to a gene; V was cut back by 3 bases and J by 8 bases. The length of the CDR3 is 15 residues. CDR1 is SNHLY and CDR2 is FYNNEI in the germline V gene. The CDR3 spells CASSDRDRGLDEQFF. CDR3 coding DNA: TGTGCCAGCAGTGACCGGGACAGGGGGCTTGATGAGCAGTTCTTC. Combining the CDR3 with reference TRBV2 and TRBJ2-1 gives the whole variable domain EPEVTQTPSHQVTQMGQEVILRCVPISNHLYFYWYRQILGQKVEFLVSFYNNEISEKSEIFDDQFSVERPDGSNFTLKIRSTKLEDSAMYFCASSDRDRGLDEQFFGPGTRLTVL.

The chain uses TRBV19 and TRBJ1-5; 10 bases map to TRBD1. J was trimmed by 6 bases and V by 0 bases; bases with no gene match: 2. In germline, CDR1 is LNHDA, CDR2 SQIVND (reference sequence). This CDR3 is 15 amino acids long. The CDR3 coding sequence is TGTGCCAGTAGTATAGATCGGGACAGGGGTCAGCCCCAGCATTTT. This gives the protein CASSIDRDRGQPQHF.

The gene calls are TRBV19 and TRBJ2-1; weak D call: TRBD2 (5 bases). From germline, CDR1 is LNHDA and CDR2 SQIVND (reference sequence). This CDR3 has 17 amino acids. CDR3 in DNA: TGTCCTAATCAAGAGGGTTGGGCGGGCAACCTCTACAATGAGCAGTTCTTC. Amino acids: CPNQEGWAGNLYNEQFF.

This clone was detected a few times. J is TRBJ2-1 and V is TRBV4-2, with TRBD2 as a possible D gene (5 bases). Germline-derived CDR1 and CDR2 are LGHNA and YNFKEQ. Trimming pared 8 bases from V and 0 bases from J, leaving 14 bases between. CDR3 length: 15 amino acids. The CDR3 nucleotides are TGTGCCAGCCGCCCTACTAGTGTCTCCTACAATGAGCAGTTCTTC. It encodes CASRPTSVSYNEQFF.

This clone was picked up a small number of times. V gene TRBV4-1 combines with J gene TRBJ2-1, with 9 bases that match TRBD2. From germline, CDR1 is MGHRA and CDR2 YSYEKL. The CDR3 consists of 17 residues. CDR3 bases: TGCGTTCCACCGGATGTTTTAAAGCGGGAGGTAGGGAATGAGCAGTTCTTC. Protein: CVPPDVLKREVGNEQFF.

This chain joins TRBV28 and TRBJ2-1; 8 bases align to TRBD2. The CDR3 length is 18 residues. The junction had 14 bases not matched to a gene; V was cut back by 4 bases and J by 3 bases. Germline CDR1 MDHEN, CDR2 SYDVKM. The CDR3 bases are TGTGCCAGCAGTTCCCTCCCACTAGCGGCGAACTTCTACAATGAGCAGTTCTTC. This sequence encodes CASSSLPLAANFYNEQFF. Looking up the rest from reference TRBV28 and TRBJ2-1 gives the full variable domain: DVKVTQSSRYLVKRTGEKVFLECVQDMDHENMFWYRQDPGLGLRLIYFSYDVKMKEKGDIPEGYSVSREKKERFSLILESASTNQTSMYLCASSSLPLAANFYNEQFFGPGTRLTVL.

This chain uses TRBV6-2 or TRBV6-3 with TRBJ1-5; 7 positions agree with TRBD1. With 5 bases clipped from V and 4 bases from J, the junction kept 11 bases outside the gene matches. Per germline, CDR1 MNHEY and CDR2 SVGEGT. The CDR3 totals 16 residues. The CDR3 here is CASSTGKGASNQPQHF. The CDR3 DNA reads TGTGCCAGCAGTACTGGAAAGGGGGCGTCAAATCAGCCCCAGCATTTT.

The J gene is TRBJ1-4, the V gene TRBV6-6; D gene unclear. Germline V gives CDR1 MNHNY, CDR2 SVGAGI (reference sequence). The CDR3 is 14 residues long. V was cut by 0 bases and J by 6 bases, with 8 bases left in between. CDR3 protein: CASSYSIPDEKLFF. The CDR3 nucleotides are TGTGCCAGCAGTTACTCGATCCCGGATGAAAAACTGTTTTTT.

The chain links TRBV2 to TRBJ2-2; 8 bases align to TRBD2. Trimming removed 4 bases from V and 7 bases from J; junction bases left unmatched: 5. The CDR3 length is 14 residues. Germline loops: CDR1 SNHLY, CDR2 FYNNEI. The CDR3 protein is CASSVLAGSGELFF. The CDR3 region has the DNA TGTGCCAGCAGTGTTTTAGCGGGGAGCGGGGAGCTGTTTTTT.

The CDR3 DNA is TGTGCCAGCAGCTTAGAGGGGACTAGCGGGAGGTTCTACAATGAGCAGTTCTTC. Amino acid sequence: CASSLEGTSGRFYNEQFF. The chain combines TRBV7-2 with TRBJ2-1, with 15 bases identical to TRBD2. After removal of 1 base from V and 3 bases from J, the junction contained 4 bases not matched to a gene. This CDR3 has 18 amino acids. In germline, CDR1 is SGHTA, CDR2 FQGNSA.

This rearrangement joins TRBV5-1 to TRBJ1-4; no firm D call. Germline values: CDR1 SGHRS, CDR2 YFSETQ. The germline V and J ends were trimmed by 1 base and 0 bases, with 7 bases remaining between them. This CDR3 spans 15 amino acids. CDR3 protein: CASSLLSATNEKLFF. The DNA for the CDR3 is TGCGCCAGCAGCTTGTTGTCAGCAACTAATGAAAAACTGTTTTTT.

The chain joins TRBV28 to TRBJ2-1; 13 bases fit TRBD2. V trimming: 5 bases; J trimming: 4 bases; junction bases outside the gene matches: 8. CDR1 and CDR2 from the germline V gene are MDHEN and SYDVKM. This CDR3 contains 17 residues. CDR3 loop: CASSAMGLAGPYNEQFF. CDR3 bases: TGTGCCAGCAGTGCTATGGGACTAGCGGGACCTTACAATGAGCAGTTCTTC.

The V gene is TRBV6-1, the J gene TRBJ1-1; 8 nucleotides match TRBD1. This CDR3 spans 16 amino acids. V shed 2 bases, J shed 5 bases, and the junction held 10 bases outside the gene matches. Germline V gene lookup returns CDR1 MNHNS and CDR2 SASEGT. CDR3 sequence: CASSENPTGGSTEAFF. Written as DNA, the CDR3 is TGTGCCAGCAGTGAAAATCCCACAGGGGGGAGTACTGAAGCTTTCTTT.

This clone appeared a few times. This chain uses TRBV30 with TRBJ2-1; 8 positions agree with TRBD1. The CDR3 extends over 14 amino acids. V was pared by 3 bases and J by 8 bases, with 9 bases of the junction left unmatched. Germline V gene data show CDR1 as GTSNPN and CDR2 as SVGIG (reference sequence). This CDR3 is CAWSRGPSLDEQFF. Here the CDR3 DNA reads TGTGCCTGGAGCAGGGGGCCCTCTTTGGATGAGCAGTTCTTC.

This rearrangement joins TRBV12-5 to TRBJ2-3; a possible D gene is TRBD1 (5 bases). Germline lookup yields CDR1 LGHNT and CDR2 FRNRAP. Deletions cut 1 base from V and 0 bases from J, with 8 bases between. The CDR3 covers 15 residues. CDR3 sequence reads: CASGLGTFSTDTQYF. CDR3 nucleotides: TGTGCTAGTGGTTTGGGGACATTCAGCACAGATACGCAGTATTTT.

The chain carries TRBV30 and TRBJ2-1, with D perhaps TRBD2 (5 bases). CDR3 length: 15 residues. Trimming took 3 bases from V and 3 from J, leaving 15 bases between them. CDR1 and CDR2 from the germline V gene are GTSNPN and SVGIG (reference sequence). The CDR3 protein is CAWRGGGADYNEQFF. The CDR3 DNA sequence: TGTGCCTGGAGAGGTGGTGGAGCGGACTACAATGAGCAGTTCTTC.

The CDR3 sequence is CASSVESGQGFYGYTF. The CDR3 DNA follows: TGTGCCAGCAGCGTAGAATCTGGACAGGGGTTCTATGGCTACACCTTC. The chain uses TRBV9 and TRBJ1-2, with 9 bases identical to TRBD1. The trim removed 0 bases at V and 4 bases at J, leaving 7 bases unmatched. This CDR3 has 16 residues. Germline CDR1 is SGDLS and CDR2 is YYNGEE. The complete variable domain, with remaining parts taken from reference TRBV9 and TRBJ1-2, reads DSGVTQTPKHLITATGQRVTLRCSPRSGDLSVYWYQQSLDQGLQFLIQYYNGEERAKGNILERFSAQQFPDLHSELNLSSLELGDSALYFCASSVESGQGFYGYTFGSGTRLTVV.

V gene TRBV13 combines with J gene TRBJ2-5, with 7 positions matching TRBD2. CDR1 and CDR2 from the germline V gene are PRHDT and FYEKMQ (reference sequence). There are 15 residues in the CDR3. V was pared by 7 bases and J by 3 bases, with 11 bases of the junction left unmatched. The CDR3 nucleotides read TGTGCCAGCAACCAACTAGCGCTGGGGGAAGAGACCCAGTACTTC. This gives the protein CASNQLALGEETQYF. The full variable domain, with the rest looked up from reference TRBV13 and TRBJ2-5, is AAGVIQSPRHLIKEKRETATLKCYPIPRHDTVYWYQQGPGQDPQFLISFYEKMQSDKGSIPDRFSAQQFSDYHSELNMSSLELGDSALYFCASNQLALGEETQYFGPGTRLLVL.

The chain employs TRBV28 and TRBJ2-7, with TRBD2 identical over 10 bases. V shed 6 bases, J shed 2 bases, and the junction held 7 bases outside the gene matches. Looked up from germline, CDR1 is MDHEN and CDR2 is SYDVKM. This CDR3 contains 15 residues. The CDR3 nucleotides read TGTGCCAGCAGCCCACGGACTAGCGGAACCTACGAGCAGTACTTC. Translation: CASSPRTSGTYEQYF.

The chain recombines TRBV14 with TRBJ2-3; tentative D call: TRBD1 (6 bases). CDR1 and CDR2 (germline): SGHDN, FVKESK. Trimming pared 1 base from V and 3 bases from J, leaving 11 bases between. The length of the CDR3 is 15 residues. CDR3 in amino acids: CASSQGGQATDTQYF. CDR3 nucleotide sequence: TGTGCCAGCAGCCAAGGGGGACAAGCTACAGATACGCAGTATTTT.

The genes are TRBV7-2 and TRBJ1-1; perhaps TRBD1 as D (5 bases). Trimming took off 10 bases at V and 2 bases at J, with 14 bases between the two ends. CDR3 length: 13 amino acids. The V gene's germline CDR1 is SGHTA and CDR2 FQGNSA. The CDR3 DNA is TGTGCCACCCACGGACACCTAAACACTGAAGCTTTCTTT. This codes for CATHGHLNTEAFF. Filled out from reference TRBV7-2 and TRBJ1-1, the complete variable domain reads GAGVSQSPSNKVTEKGKDVELRCDPISGHTALYWYRQSLGQGLEFLIYFQGNSAPDKSGLPSDRFSAERTGGSVSTLTIQRTQQEDSAVYLCATHGHLNTEAFFGQGTRLTVV.

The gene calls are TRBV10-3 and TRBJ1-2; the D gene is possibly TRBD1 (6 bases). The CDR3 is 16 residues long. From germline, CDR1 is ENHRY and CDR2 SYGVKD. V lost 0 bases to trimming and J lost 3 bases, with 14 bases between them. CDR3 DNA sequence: TGTGCCATCAGTGAGTCCGTCGGGGGGGCGGACTATGGCTACACCTTC. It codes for CAISESVGGADYGYTF.

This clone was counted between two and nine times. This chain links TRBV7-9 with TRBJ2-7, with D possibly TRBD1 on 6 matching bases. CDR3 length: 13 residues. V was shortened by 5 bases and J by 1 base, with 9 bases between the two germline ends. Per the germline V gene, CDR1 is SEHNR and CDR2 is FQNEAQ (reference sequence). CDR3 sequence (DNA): TGTGCCAGCAGCCGGACAGAGTCCTACGAGCAGTACTTC. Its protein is CASSRTESYEQYF.